This T cell receptor (beta chain) was sequenced in a study of human T cells and chemical hapten exposure. V was cut by 2 bases and J by 5 bases, with 21 bases left in between. The CDR3 is 17 amino acids. Germline CDR1 MNHNY, CDR2 SVGAGI (reference sequence). Separate cDNA molecules received unique molecular identifiers, which the library attached to them. One entry per CDR3 protein results from TCRdb running MiXCR on the reads. The table shows around 120,000 distinct CDR3 sequences, with around 9% occurring only once. Unfractionated whole blood was the source from which total RNA was extracted. This clonotype originated in a human donor in good health. Some clones in this sample may be carry-over from other donors' samples. The V gene is TRBV6-6, the J gene TRBJ1-1; unclear D gene. The sample consisted of whole blood. In DNA form, the CDR3 reads TGTGCCAGCAGTTACGCGACCGGGCCTCGGGAAGGAACTGAAGCTTTCTTT. Residues: CASSYATGPREGTEAFF.